The clone carrying this T cell receptor (beta chain) was found many times. Its antigen is unidentified. This entry belongs to a study of response to subunit inactivated influenza vaccine. Study-level points and caveats: Authors suggested seasonal influenza vaccinations each recruit few new T cells.

TCRdb redid the calling of the RT-PCR reads with MiXCR, one entry per CDR3 protein. The top ten hold roughly 6.4% of the sample, which has hundreds of thousands of distinct CDR3 sequences, more than 11% seen once. CDR3 length equals 13 residues. Per the germline V gene, CDR1 is SGHDN and CDR2 is FVKESK. V was clipped by 5 bases and J by 6 bases; unmatched bases: 6. The chain has TRBV14 and TRBJ2-5; 7 nucleotides match TRBD1. This material consisted of PBMCs from blood, taken 14 days before vaccination. The sequence was obtained from a man aged 45-65 years who received an inactivated influenza vaccine. Written as DNA, the CDR3 is TGTGCCAGCAGCGATCGACAGGGAAAGACCCAGTACTTC. As protein: CASSDRQGKTQYF.